This TCR beta chain was recovered during a study of T cells in Graves' hyperthyroidism and ophthalmopathy. The CDR3 totals 14 residues. Trimming at V came to 3 bases and at J to 9 bases, leaving 7 bases not matched to a gene. Germline CDR1 and CDR2: KGHSH and LQKENI. A NOSPECS grade of at least 4, a Clinical Activity Score of at least 3 and duration under 3 months were recorded in ophthalmopathy patients. Researchers barred patients who had uncontrolled infection, other autoimmune disease, pregnancy or lactation. Using RNA transcripts as the source, TCR beta CDR3 regions were amplified. When the TCR CDR3 underwent first-round RT-PCR, the HTBI primer set was used. One entry per CDR3 protein results from TCRdb running MiXCR on the multiplex PCR reads. Of fewer than 450,000 distinct CDR3 sequences listed, roughly an eighth are singletons. This clonotype was detected only a few times. What it binds is not known.

Notes on the study in general: Most thyroid clonotypes expanded above 0.001 were also detected in blood. In simple terms, a model built on 13 V-J features told ophthalmopathy apart from stable hyperthyroidism.

This clonotype was sampled from a man aged 50 to 59 with Graves' ophthalmopathy. Sequenced material: blood. V and J are TRBV18 and TRBJ2-1, with TRBD2 identical over 8 bases. The CDR3 loop reads CASSPLPGGGEQFF. In nucleotides, the CDR3 is TGTGCCAGCTCACCCCTACCGGGGGGGGGTGAGCAGTTCTTC. The full variable domain, with the rest looked up from reference TRBV18 and TRBJ2-1, is NAGVMQNPRHLVRRRGQEARLRCSPMKGHSHVYWYRQLPEEGLKFMVYLQKENIIDESGMPKERFSAEFPKEGPSILRIQQVVRGDSAAYFCASSPLPGGGEQFFGPGTRLTVL.